A single sample gave rise to the 11 T cell receptor beta chains below, sequenced in a study of T-cell reconstitution after alpha-beta-depleted transplantation in children. As it was prepared, the TCRbeta library received unique molecular identifiers. TCRdb fed the PCR reads into MiXCR, producing one record per CDR3 protein. The sample shows more than 400,000 distinct CDR3 sequences, over 40% of them seen only once. The sequencing used PBMCs, collected before TCRalphabeta/CD19-depleted stem cell transplant. Receptors were obtained from a girl aged 2-10 years with aplastic anemia, due to receive a stem cell transplant.

The chain links TRBV29-1 to TRBJ2-4; D possibly corresponds to TRBD2 (6 bases). V lost 5 bases and J lost 8, with 19 bases in between. The CDR3 has 14 residues. Germline assignment: CDR1 SQVTM and CDR2 ANQGSEA. This chain's CDR3 is CSVRTGTGPDIQYF. The CDR3 nucleotides read TGCAGCGTTCGGACGGGGACTGGGCCGGACATTCAGTACTTC.

The chain joins TRBV3-1 to TRBJ2-1; D may match TRBD1 or TRBD2 (5 bases each). Looked up from germline, CDR1 is LGHDT and CDR2 is YNNKEL (reference sequence). The CDR3 spans 11 residues. V was clipped by 1 base and J by 12 bases, with 7 bases between them. The CDR3 sequence: CASSQGGTQFF. The CDR3 coding sequence is TGTGCCAGCAGCCAAGGTGGGACGCAGTTCTTC.

This clonotype was found a few times. The gene calls are TRBV20-1 and TRBJ2-3, with 8 positions matching TRBD1. The CDR3 has 16 amino acids. The J segment lost 3 bases and the V segment lost 6 bases, leaving 14 bases of the junction unmatched. CDR1 DFQATT and CDR2 SNEGSKA come from the germline V gene (reference sequence). CDR3 DNA sequence: TGCAGTGCGGCCAGGGGGCCGGTTTCCCAAACAGATACGCAGTATTTT. It specifies CSAARGPVSQTDTQYF.

The chain joins TRBV6-1 to TRBJ2-1, with D possibly being TRBD1 (6 bases). CDR1 and CDR2 (germline): MNHNS, SASEGT. This CDR3 is built from 15 residues. Trimming shortened V by 6 bases and J by 4 bases, and 16 bases separated the two germline ends. CDR3 DNA sequence: TGTGCCAGCAGCTCCGGGACAAACGATTACAATGAGCAGTTCTTC. Translating gives CASSSGTNDYNEQFF.

Many counts were recorded for this clonotype. The chain uses TRBV5-1 and TRBJ2-3; 12 bases are shared with TRBD2. From germline, CDR1 is SGHRS and CDR2 YFSETQ. V was clipped by 2 bases and J by 4 bases; unmatched bases: 8. The CDR3 has 17 residues. The CDR3 nucleotides are TGCGCCAGCAGCTTCGGACTAGCGGGAAAGATCTCAGATACGCAGTATTTT. This translates into CASSFGLAGKISDTQYF.

The J gene is TRBJ2-1, the V gene TRBV4-1; 9 bases align to TRBD1. The CDR3 contains 19 residues. V dropped 0 bases and J dropped 3; count of bases not matched to a gene: 12. Germline CDR1 is MGHRA and CDR2 is YSYEKL. The CDR3 protein is CASSQEAPTGTGLYNEQFF. CDR3 nucleotides: TGCGCCAGCAGCCAAGAGGCCCCAACCGGGACAGGGCTCTACAATGAGCAGTTCTTC.

This clonotype was seen only a few times. The chain joins TRBV4-3 to TRBJ2-7; maybe TRBD2 (5 bases). Germline-derived CDR1 and CDR2 are LGHNA and YSLEER. This CDR3 region has 17 residues. Trimming pared 2 bases from V and 3 bases from J, leaving 20 bases between. The CDR3 DNA sequence: TGCGCCAGCAGCCAATCCGGGTTTAGCGAGAGAGGCTACGAGCAGTACTTC. It codes for CASSQSGFSERGYEQYF.

The chain has TRBV20-1 and TRBJ1-4, with D tentatively TRBD1 (5 bases). CDR3 length: 14 amino acids. V was cut by 5 bases and J by 5 bases, with 15 bases left in between. Germline CDR1 reads DFQATT; CDR2 reads SNEGSKA (reference sequence). Here the CDR3 DNA reads TGCAGTGCTGCCGGGGCCGCCTCCAATGAAAAACTGTTTTTT. As protein: CSAAGAASNEKLFF.

The chain carries TRBV5-1 and TRBJ2-7; D assignment may be TRBD1 or TRBD2 (5 bases each). The CDR3 has 17 residues. V lost 0 bases, J lost 2 bases, and 18 bases lay in between. The germline CDR1 and CDR2 sequences are SGHRS and YFSETQ. The CDR3 loop is CASSLDGTGASPYEQYF. The DNA for the CDR3 is TGCGCCAGCAGCTTGGATGGGACCGGGGCCAGCCCCTACGAGCAGTACTTC.

There are many counts of this clonotype. The gene calls are TRBV4-3 and TRBJ1-1; 8 positions agree with TRBD1. This CDR3 has 14 residues. Per the germline V gene, CDR1 is LGHNA and CDR2 is YSLEER. With 0 bases clipped from V and 11 bases from J, the junction kept 8 bases outside the gene matches. In nucleotides, the CDR3 is TGCGCCAGCAGCCAAGATGGGACAGGAAGGGACGCTTTCTTT. Amino acids: CASSQDGTGRDAFF.

This clonotype was counted at least ten times. The chain carries TRBV29-1 and TRBJ2-3, with TRBD2 identical over 10 bases. The CDR3 contains 17 residues. Germline V lookup: CDR1 SQVTM, CDR2 ANQGSEA. Trimming cost V 0 bases and J 4 bases; bases outside gene matches: 10. CDR3 region: CSVEDQWLAGAADTQYF. CDR3 nucleotide sequence: TGCAGCGTTGAAGATCAATGGCTAGCGGGAGCTGCAGATACGCAGTATTTT.